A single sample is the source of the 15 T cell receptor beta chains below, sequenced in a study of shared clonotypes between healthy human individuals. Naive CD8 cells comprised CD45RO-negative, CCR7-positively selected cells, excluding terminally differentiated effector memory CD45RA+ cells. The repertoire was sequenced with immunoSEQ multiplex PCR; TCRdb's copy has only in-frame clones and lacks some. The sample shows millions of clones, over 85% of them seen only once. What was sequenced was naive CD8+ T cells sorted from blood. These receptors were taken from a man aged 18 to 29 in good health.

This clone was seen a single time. This CDR3 is CASSLAEYVHEQYF. The CDR3 region has the DNA TGTGCCAGCAGCTTGGCCGAATACGTTCACGAGCAGTACTTC. The chain joins TRBV5-4 to TRBJ2-7; D ambiguous. V gave up 0 bases and J gave up 5 bases, with 12 bases separating them. The CDR3 runs 14 residues. Germline V gene lookup returns CDR1 SGHNT and CDR2 YYREEE (reference sequence). The variable domain in full, with the rest retrieved from reference TRBV5-4 and TRBJ2-7, is ETGVTQSPTHLIKTRGQQVTLRCSSQSGHNTVSWYQQALGQGPQFIFQYYREEENGRGNFPPRFSGLQFPNYSSELNVNALELDDSALYLCASSLAEYVHEQYFGPGTRLTVT.

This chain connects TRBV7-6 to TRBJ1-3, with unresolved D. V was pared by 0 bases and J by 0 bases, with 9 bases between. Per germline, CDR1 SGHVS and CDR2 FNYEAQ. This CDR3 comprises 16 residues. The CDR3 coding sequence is TGTGCCAGCAGCTTAGCGGTAGTGTACTCTGGAAACACCATATATTTT. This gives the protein CASSLAVVYSGNTIYF.

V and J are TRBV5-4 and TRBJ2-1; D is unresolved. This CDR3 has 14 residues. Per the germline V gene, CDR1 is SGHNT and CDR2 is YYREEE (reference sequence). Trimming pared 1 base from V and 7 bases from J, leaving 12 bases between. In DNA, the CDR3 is TGTGCCAGCAGCTTGAAGGGTAGCCTAAATGAGCAGTTCTTC. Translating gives CASSLKGSLNEQFF.

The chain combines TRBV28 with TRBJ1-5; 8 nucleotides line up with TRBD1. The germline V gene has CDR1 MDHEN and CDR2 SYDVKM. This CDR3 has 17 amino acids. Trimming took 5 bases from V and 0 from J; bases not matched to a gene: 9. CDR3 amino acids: CASSGRDRGYSNQPQHF. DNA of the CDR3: TGTGCCAGCAGTGGTCGAGACAGGGGCTATAGCAATCAGCCCCAGCATTTT.

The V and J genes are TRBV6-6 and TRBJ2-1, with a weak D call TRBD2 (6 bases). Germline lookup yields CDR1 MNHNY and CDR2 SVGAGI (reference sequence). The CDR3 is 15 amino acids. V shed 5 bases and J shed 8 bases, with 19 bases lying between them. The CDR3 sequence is CASSGTSGGLHEQFF. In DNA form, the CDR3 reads TGTGCCAGCAGTGGAACATCCGGGGGTTTGCATGAGCAGTTCTTC.

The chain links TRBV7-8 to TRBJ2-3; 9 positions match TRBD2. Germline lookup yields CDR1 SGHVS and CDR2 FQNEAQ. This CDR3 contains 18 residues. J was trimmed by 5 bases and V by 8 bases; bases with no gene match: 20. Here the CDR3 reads CASPPRVEREEGVDTQYF. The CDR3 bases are TGTGCCAGCCCTCCGCGGGTTGAGCGGGAGGAGGGTGTAGATACGCAGTATTTT.

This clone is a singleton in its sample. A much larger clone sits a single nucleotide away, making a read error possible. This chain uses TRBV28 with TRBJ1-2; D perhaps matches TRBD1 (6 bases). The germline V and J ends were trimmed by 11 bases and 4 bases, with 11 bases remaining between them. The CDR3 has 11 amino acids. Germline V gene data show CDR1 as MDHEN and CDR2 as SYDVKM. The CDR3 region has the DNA TGTGCCGGGGGGCAGGGCTATGGCTACACCTTC. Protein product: CAGGQGYGYTF.

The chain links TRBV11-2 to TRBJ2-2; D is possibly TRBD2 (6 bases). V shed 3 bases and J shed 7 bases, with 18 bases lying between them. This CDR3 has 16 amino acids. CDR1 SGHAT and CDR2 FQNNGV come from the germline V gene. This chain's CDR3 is CASSLWAGSTNGELFF. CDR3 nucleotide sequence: TGTGCCAGCAGCTTGTGGGCGGGGTCAACAAACGGGGAGCTGTTTTTT.

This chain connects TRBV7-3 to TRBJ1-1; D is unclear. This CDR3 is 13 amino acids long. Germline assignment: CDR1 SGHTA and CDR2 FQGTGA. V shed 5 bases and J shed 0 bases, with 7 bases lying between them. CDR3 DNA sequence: TGTGCCAGCAGCCCGGATCTGAACACTGAAGCTTTCTTT. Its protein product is CASSPDLNTEAFF.

The CDR3 reads CASRKTGLSSYEQYF. CDR3 nucleotide sequence: TGTGCCAGCAGAAAGACAGGCCTGAGCTCCTACGAGCAGTACTTC. The chain recombines TRBV7-9 with TRBJ2-7; TRBD1 is a possible D gene (6 bases). The germline V gene encodes CDR1 SEHNR and CDR2 FQNEAQ (reference sequence). The CDR3 totals 15 residues. V lost 6 bases and J lost 0, with 15 bases in between.

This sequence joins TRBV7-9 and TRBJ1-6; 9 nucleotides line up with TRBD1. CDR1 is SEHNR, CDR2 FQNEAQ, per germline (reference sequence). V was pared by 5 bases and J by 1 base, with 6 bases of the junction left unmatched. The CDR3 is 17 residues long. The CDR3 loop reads CASSATGGTSYNSPLHF. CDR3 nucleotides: TGTGCCAGCAGCGCAACAGGGGGCACATCCTATAATTCACCCCTCCACTTT.

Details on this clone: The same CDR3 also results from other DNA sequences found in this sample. The CDR3 is CASSLSGSNQPQHF. DNA for the CDR3: TGTGCCAGCAGTTTATCAGGGAGCAATCAGCCCCAGCATTTT. The chain combines TRBV27 with TRBJ1-5, with D hard to call. CDR3 length: 14 amino acids. Germline lookup yields CDR1 MNHEY and CDR2 SMNVEV (reference sequence). Trimming removed 0 bases at V and 1 base at J, with 4 bases between.

DNA of the CDR3: TGTGCCAGCAGTGAATATGGAGGAGGACCAGATACGCAGTATTTT. Translation gives CASSEYGGGPDTQYF. The chain employs TRBV25-1 and TRBJ2-3; TRBD2 might be the D (5 bases). The V end was cut by 0 bases, the J end by 4 bases, with 11 bases between. From germline, CDR1 is MGHDK and CDR2 SYGVNS. The length of the CDR3 is 15 residues.

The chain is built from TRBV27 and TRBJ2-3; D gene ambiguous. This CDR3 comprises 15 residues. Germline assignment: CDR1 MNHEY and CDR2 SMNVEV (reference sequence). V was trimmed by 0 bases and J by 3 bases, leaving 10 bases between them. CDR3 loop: CASSLSSWPTDTQYF. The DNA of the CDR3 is TGTGCCAGCAGTTTATCATCCTGGCCGACAGATACGCAGTATTTT.

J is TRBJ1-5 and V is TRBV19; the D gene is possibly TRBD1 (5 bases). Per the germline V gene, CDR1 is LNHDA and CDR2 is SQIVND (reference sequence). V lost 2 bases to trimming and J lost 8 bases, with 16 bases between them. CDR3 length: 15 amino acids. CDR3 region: CASSISFGPGEPQHF. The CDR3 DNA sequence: TGTGCCAGTAGTATAAGCTTTGGACCGGGGGAGCCCCAGCATTTT.